This record covers a single TCR beta chain. The source of the sample is a study of OX40 agonist ivuxolimab in advanced cancers. Unmatched junction bases numbered 5, after V lost 5 bases and J lost 2 bases. The CDR3 contains 15 residues. Germline loops: CDR1 SGHVS, CDR2 FNYEAQ. Systemic immunosuppression or a history of autoimmune disease excluded patients. Only in-frame clones appear in the TCRdb table, and some are missing; sequencing was by immunoSEQ multiplex PCR. The data hold some 110,000 clones, with around 93% observed a single time. Source: CD4+ or CD8+ T cells sorted from blood, taken in a trial of the OX40 agonist ivuxolimab. The chain joins TRBV7-6 to TRBJ1-5; 8 bases fit TRBD1. The clonotype comes from an adult with an advanced solid tumor such as melanoma, head and neck, liver or kidney cancer. CDR3 sequence (DNA): TGTGCCAGCAGCCTCCAGACAGGGGGCAATCAGCCCCAGCATTTT. Its protein is CASSLQTGGNQPQHF.